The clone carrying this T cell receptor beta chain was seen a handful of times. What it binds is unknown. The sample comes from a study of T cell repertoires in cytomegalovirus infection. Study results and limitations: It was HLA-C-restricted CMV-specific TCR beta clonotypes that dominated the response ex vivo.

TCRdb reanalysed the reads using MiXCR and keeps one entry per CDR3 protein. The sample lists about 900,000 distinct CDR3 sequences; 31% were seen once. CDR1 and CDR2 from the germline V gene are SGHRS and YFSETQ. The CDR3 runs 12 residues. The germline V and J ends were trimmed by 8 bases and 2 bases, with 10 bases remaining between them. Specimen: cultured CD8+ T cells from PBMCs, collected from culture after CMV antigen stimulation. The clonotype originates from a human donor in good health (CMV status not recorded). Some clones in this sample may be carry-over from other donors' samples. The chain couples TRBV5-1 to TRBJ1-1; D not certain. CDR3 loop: CASISENTEAFF. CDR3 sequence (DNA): TGCGCCAGTATATCAGAAAACACTGAAGCTTTCTTT.